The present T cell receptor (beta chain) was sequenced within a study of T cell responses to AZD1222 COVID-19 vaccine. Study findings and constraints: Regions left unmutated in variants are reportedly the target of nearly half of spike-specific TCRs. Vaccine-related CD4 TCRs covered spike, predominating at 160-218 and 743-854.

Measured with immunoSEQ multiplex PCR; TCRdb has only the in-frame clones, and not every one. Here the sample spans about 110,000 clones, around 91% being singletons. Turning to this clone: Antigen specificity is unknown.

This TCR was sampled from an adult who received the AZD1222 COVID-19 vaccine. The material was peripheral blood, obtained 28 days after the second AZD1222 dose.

As DNA, the CDR3 is TGTGCCAGCAACCGGGGGGGGACCTATGGCTACACCTTC. Its translation is CASNRGGTYGYTF. The rearrangement links TRBV5-4 to TRBJ1-2; D possibly corresponds to TRBD1 (5 bases). Germline CDR1 SGHNT, CDR2 YYREEE (reference sequence). The V end was cut by 6 bases, the J end by 4 bases, with 13 bases between. The CDR3 is 13 amino acids.